Reported below is one T cell receptor beta chain. CDR3 length equals 12 residues. V lost 7 bases and J 9 bases, leaving 12 bases between the germline ends. Germline loops: CDR1 MNHEY, CDR2 SVGAGI. The record originates from a study of T cell changes during pregnancy in multiple sclerosis. This table comes from immunoSEQ multiplex PCR, and its TCRdb copy is limited to in-frame clones, with some not included. The sample contains about 60,000 clones, less than 95% of which appear only once. The rearrangement uses TRBV6-5 and TRBJ2-2, with D maybe TRBD1 (5 bases). The source of this sequence is a female donor in good health, enrolled as a control in a pregnancy study. Sequenced material: peripheral blood, taken in the third trimester of pregnancy. CDR3 loop: CASKGSGRELFF. CDR3 coding DNA: TGTGCCAGCAAGGGGTCAGGGAGGGAGCTGTTTTTT.